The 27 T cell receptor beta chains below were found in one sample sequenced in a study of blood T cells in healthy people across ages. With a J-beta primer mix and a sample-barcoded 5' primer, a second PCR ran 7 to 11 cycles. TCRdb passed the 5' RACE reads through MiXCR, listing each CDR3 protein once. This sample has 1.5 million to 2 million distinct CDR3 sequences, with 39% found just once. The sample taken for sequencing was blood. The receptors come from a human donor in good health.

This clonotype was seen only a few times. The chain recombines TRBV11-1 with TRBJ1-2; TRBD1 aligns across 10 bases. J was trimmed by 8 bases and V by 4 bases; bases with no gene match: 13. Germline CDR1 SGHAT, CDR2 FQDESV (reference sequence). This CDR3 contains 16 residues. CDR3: CASSYRPGTGDFGYTF. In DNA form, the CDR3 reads TGTGCCAGCAGCTACCGACCCGGGACAGGGGACTTCGGCTACACCTTC.

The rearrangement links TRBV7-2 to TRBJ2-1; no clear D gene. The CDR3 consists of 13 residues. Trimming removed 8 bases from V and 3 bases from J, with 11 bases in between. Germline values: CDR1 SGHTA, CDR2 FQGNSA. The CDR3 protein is CASLYKDYNEQFF. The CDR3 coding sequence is TGTGCCAGCCTATATAAAGACTACAATGAGCAGTTCTTC. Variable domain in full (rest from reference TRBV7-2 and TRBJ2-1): GAGVSQSPSNKVTEKGKDVELRCDPISGHTALYWYRQSLGQGLEFLIYFQGNSAPDKSGLPSDRFSAERTGGSVSTLTIQRTQQEDSAVYLCASLYKDYNEQFFGPGTRLTVL.

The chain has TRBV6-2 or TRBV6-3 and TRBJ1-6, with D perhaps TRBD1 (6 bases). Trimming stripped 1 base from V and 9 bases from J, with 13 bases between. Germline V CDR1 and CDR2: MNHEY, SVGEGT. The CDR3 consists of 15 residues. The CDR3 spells CASSYWVEGVSPLHF. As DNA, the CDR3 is TGTGCCAGCAGTTACTGGGTAGAGGGGGTTTCACCCCTCCACTTT.

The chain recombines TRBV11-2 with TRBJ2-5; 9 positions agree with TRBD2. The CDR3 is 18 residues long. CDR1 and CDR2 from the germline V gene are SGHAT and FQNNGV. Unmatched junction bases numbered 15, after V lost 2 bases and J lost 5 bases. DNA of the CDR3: TGTGCCAGCAGCTTAAACCGGGCCGGGACTAGCTCTGGGGAGACCCAGTACTTC. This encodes CASSLNRAGTSSGETQYF.

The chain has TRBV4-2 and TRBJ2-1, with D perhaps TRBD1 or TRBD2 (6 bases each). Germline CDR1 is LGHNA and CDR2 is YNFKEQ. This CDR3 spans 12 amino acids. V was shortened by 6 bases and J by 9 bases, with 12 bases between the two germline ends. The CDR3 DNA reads TGTGCCAGCAGGGTACAGGGAGGTGAGCAGTTCTTC. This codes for CASRVQGGEQFF.

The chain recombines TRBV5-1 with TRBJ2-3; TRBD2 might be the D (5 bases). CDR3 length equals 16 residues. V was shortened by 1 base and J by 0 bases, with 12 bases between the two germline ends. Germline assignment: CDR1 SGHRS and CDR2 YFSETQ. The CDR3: CASSLMGDVSTDTQYF. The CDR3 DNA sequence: TGCGCCAGCAGCTTGATGGGAGATGTAAGCACAGATACGCAGTATTTT.

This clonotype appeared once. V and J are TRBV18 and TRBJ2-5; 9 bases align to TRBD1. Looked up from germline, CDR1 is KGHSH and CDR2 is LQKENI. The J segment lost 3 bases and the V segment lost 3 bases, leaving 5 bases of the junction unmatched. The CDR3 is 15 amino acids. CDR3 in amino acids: CASSPWDRVEETQYF. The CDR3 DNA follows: TGTGCCAGCTCACCGTGGGACAGGGTAGAAGAGACCCAGTACTTC.

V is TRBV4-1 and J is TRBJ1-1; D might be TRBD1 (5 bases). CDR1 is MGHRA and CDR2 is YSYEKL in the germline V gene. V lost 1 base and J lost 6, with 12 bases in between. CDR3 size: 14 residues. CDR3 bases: TGCGCCAGCAGCCAAGTGGGGGATCTGGCTGAAGCTTTCTTT. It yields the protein CASSQVGDLAEAFF.

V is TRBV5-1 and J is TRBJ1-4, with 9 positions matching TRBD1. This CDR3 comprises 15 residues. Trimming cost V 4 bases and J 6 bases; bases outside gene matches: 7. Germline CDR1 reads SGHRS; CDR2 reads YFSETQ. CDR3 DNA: TGCGCCAGCAGCCCGACGACAGGGGGGGATGAAAAACTGTTTTTT. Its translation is CASSPTTGGDEKLFF.

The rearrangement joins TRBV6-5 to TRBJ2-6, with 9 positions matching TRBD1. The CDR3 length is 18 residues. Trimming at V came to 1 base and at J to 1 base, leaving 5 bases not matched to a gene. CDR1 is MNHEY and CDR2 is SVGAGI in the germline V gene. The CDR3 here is CASSYWTGDKSGANVLTF. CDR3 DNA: TGTGCCAGCAGTTACTGGACAGGGGATAAGTCTGGGGCCAACGTCCTGACTTTC.

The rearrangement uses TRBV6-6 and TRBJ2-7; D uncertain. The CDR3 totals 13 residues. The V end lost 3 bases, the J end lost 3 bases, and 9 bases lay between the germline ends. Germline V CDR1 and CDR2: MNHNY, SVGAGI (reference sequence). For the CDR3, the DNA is TGTGCCAGCAGTTATATAGGCAACTACGAGCAGTACTTC. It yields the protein CASSYIGNYEQYF.

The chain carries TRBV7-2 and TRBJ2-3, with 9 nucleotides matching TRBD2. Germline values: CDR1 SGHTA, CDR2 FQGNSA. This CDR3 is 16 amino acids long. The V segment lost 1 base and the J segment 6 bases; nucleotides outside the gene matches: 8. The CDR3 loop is CASSLVGGLAGDTQYF. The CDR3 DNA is TGTGCCAGCAGCTTAGTGGGGGGGCTAGCGGGGGATACGCAGTATTTT.

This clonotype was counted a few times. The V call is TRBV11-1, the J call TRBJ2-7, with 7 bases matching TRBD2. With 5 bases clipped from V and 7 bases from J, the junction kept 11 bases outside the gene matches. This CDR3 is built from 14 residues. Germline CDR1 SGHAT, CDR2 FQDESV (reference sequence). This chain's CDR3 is CASSDSLAAGEQYF. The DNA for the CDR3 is TGTGCCAGCAGCGATTCTCTAGCGGCGGGTGAGCAGTACTTC.

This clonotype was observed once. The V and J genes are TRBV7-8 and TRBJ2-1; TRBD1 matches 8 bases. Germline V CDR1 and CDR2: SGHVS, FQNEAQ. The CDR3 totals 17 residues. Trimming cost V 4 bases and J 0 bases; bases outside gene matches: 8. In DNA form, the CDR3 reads TGTGCCAGCAGCTCCCCGGTCACAGGGGGCTCCTACAATGAGCAGTTCTTC. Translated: CASSSPVTGGSYNEQFF.

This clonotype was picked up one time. CDR3 DNA sequence: TGCAGTGCTAGGATGGACTTGGATCAGCCCCAGCATTTT. Its protein product is CSARMDLDQPQHF. This chain connects TRBV20-1 to TRBJ1-5; no firm D call. V lost 3 bases to trimming and J lost 5 bases, with 11 bases between them. Germline assignment: CDR1 DFQATT and CDR2 SNEGSKA (reference sequence). This CDR3 is 13 amino acids long.

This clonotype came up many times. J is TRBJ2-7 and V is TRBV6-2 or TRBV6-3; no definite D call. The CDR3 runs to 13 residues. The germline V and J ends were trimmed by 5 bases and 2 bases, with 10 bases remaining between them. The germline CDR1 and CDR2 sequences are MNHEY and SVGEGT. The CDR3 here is CASSLSLTYEQYF. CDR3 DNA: TGTGCCAGCAGTCTCTCACTCACCTACGAGCAGTACTTC.

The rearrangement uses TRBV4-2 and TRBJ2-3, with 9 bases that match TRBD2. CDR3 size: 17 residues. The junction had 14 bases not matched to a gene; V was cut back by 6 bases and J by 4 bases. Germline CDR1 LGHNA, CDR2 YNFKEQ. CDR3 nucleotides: TGTGCCAGCAGTCTTTGGCGTAGCGGGGGTGGATCAGATACGCAGTATTTT. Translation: CASSLWRSGGGSDTQYF.

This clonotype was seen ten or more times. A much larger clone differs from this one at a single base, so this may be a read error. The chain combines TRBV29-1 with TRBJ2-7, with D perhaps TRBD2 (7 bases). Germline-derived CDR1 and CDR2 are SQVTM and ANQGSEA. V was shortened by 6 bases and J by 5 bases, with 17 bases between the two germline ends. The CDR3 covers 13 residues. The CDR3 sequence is CSVEGGGTDEQYF. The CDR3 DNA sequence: TGCAGCGTCGAGGGGGGGGGGACGGACGAGCAGTACTTC.

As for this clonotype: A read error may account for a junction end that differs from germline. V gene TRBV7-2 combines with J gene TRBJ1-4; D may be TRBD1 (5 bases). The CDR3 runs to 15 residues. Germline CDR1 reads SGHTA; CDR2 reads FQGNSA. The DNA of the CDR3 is TGTGCCAGCAGCCCCGTGGGGGGAAGTAATGAAAAACCGTTTTTT. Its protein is CASSPVGGSNEKPFF.

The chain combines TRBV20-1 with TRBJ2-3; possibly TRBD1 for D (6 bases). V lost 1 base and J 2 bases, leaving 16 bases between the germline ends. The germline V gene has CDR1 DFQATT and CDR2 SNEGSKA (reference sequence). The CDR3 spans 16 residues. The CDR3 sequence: CSARVGTGTNTDTQYF. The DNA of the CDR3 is TGCAGTGCTAGAGTAGGAACAGGGACAAACACAGATACGCAGTATTTT.

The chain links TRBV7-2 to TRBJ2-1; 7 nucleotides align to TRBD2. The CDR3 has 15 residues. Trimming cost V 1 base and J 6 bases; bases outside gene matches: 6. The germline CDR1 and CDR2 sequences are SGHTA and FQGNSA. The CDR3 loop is CASSLGAGIINEQFF. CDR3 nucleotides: TGTGCCAGCAGCTTAGGAGCGGGGATAATCAATGAGCAGTTCTTC. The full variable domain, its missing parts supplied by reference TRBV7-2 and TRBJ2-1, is GAGVSQSPSNKVTEKGKDVELRCDPISGHTALYWYRQSLGQGLEFLIYFQGNSAPDKSGLPSDRFSAERTGGSVSTLTIQRTQQEDSAVYLCASSLGAGIINEQFFGPGTRLTVL.

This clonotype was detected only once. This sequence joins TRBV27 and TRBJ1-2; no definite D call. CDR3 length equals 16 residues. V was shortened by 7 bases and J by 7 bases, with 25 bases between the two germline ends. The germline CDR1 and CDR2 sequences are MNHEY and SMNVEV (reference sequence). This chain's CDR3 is CASNSDGRGMLPGYTF. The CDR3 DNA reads TGTGCCAGCAATTCTGATGGGAGAGGCATGCTGCCTGGCTACACCTTC.

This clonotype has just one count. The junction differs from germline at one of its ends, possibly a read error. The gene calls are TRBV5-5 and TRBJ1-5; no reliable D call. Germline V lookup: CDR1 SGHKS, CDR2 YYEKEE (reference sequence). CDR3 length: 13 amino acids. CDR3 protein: CANSLEQYQPQHF. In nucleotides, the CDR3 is TGTGCCAACAGCTTGGAACAGTATCAGCCCCAGCATTTT. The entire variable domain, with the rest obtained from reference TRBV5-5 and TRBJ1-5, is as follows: DAGVTQSPTHLIKTRGQQVTLRCSPISGHKSVSWYQQVLGQGPQFIFQYYEKEERGRGNFPDRFSARQFPNYSSELNVNALLLGDSALYLCANSLEQYQPQHFGDGTRLSIL.

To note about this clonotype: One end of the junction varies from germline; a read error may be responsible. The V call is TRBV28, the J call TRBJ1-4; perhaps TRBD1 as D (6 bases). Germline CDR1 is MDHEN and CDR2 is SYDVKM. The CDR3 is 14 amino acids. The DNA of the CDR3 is TGTGCCAGCAGTTCCGTGGACAGTAATCAAAAACTGTTTTTT. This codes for CASSSVDSNQKLFF.

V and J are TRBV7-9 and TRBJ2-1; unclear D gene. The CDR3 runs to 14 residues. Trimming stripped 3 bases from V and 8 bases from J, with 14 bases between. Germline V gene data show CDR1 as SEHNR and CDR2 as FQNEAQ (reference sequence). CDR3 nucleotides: TGTGCCAGCAGCTTCCGACAAAACATGGATGAGCAGTTCTTC. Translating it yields CASSFRQNMDEQFF.

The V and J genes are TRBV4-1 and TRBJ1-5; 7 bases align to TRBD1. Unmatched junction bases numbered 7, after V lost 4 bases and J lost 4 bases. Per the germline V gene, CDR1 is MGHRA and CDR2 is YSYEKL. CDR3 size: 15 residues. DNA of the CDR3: TGCGCCAGCAGCCTAATTGGGACAGTAAATCAGCCCCAGCATTTT. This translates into CASSLIGTVNQPQHF.

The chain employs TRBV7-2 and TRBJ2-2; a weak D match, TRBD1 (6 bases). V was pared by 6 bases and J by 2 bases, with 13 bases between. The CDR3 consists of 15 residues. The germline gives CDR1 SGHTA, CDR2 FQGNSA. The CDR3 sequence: CASRLQGTNTGELFF. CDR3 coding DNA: TGTGCCAGCAGGCTACAGGGAACCAACACCGGGGAGCTGTTTTTT.